The present T cell receptor beta chain was sequenced within a study of regulatory T cells in long-lasting Graves disease. The CDR3 spans 15 residues. Germline V gene sequence: CDR1 MNHEY, CDR2 SMNVEV (reference sequence). The V end lost 6 bases, the J end lost 1 base, and 12 bases lay between the germline ends. Libraries of TCR beta came from iRepertoire HTBI primers plus Arm-PCR of CDR3 regions. TCRdb used MiXCR to reprocess the multiplex PCR reads, holding one entry per CDR3 protein. The profile covers roughly 450,000 distinct CDR3 sequences, with about 20% appearing a single time and around 12% taken by the ten largest. Time point meaning: persistent/refractory GD, antithyroid drugs over 5 years with positive TRAb. The TCR library was made from RNA that had been extracted from PBMCs in TRIzol.

The sample consisted of peripheral blood mononuclear cells (PBMCs), taken when the disease was refractory, from a patient treated with antithyroid drugs. The rearrangement uses TRBV27 and TRBJ2-2; tentatively, D is TRBD1 or TRBD2 (6 bases each). The sequence derives from a female donor with Graves disease. The chain's CDR3 is CASSLGGWNTGELFF. The CDR3 nucleotides are TGTGCCAGCAGCCTAGGGGGGTGGAACACCGGGGAGCTGTTTTTT.